The next 10 T cell receptor beta chains were all read from a single sample in a study of PD-1 blockade in classical Hodgkin lymphoma. The patients all showed relapse after autologous stem cell transplantation, while their brentuximab vedotin exposure varied. It was by magnetic negative selection that CD8+ T cells were isolated from thawed PBMCs. Sequencing used immunoSEQ multiplex PCR; TCRdb keeps in-frame clones, though not all of them. This sample yields about 1,400 clones, of which about 80% are seen a single time; less than 45% belongs to the top ten. The sequencing used CD8+ T cells from blood, collected at baseline. The receptors come from a human donor with classical Hodgkin lymphoma.

A single count supports this clone. This chain's CDR3 is CATSRDQGGLNYGYTF. The DNA for the CDR3 is TGTGCCACCAGCAGAGATCAGGGGGGCCTGAACTATGGCTACACCTTC. The V and J genes are TRBV15 and TRBJ1-2, with 7 bases that match TRBD1. CDR1 and CDR2 from the germline V gene are LNHNV and YYDKDF (reference sequence). Germline trimming cut 0 bases from V and 2 bases from J; bases unmatched to any gene: 6. The CDR3 contains 16 residues. Combining the CDR3 with reference TRBV15 and TRBJ1-2 gives the whole variable domain DAMVIQNPRYQVTQFGKPVTLSCSQTLNHNVMYWYQQKSSQAPKLLFHYYDKDFNNEADTPDNFQSRRPNTSFCFLDIRSPGLGDTAMYLCATSRDQGGLNYGYTFGSGTRLTVV.

The chain couples TRBV7-6 to TRBJ2-7; 8 nucleotides match TRBD2. CDR1 is SGHVS, CDR2 FNYEAQ, per germline. Losses at the gene ends were 3 bases for V and 2 bases for J; bases not matched to a gene: 3. The CDR3 spans 14 residues. CDR3 sequence: CASSLGRGAYEQYF. CDR3 nucleotides: TGTGCCAGCAGCTTGGGGCGGGGGGCCTACGAGCAGTACTTC. The full variable domain, its missing parts supplied by reference TRBV7-6 and TRBJ2-7, is GAGVSQSPRYKVTKRGQDVALRCDPISGHVSLYWYRQALGQGPEFLTYFNYEAQQDKSGLPNDRFSAERPEGSISTLTIQRTEQRDSAMYRCASSLGRGAYEQYFGPGTRLTVT.

The V call is TRBV6-1, the J call TRBJ1-4; the D gene is possibly TRBD1 (6 bases). V was pared by 1 base and J by 3 bases, with 9 bases between. This CDR3 region has 15 residues. Germline values: CDR1 MNHNS, CDR2 SASEGT. The CDR3 region has the DNA TGTGCCAGCAGTGAAGTTACAGGGTCTAATGAAAAACTGTTTTTT. Translating gives CASSEVTGSNEKLFF.

The chain carries TRBV7-9 and TRBJ2-3, with no clear D. The length of the CDR3 is 14 residues. The ends were cut back, 5 bases at V and 5 bases at J, with 14 bases in the middle. The germline V gene has CDR1 SEHNR and CDR2 FQNEAQ (reference sequence). The CDR3 DNA follows: TGTGCCAGCAGCCCCCCCGGCGCTTTAGATACGCAGTATTTT. The encoded protein is CASSPPGALDTQYF.

The gene calls are TRBV7-8 and TRBJ1-3; 9 bases fit TRBD1. The DNA end is a closer match to TRBJ2-2, so the J assignment may be wrong. The CDR3 contains 16 residues. The germline V gene has CDR1 SGHVS and CDR2 FQNEAQ. The CDR3 here is CASSSWTGESTGELFF. In DNA, the CDR3 is TGTGCCAGCAGCTCATGGACAGGGGAGTCCACCGGGGAGCTGTTTTTT.

This clone turned up a few times. The chain links TRBV27 to TRBJ2-2; TRBD1 matches 7 bases. The CDR3 consists of 13 residues. Trimming cost V 5 bases and J 9 bases; bases outside gene matches: 6. Germline-derived CDR1 and CDR2 are MNHEY and SMNVEV (reference sequence). The CDR3 loop is CASSPRTGRELFF. The CDR3 nucleotides are TGTGCCAGCAGTCCCCGGACAGGACGGGAGCTGTTTTTT.

This chain links TRBV5-4 with TRBJ2-1, with D maybe TRBD2 (5 bases). Germline V CDR1 and CDR2: SGHNT, YYREEE (reference sequence). The CDR3 runs to 11 residues. Between the trimmed V and J ends, which lost 6 bases and 5 bases, there was a span of 6 bases. The CDR3: CASTGNNEQFF. The CDR3 DNA reads TGTGCCAGCACCGGGAACAATGAGCAGTTCTTC.

The count of this clone is one. This chain uses TRBV5-4 with TRBJ1-5; 7 bases match TRBD1. The CDR3 spans 17 residues. V shed 5 bases and J 0 bases; nucleotides not matched to a gene: 11. Germline V CDR1 and CDR2: SGHNT, YYREEE (reference sequence). The CDR3 DNA reads as TGTGCCAGCAGTTTTAACAGGGGTCCCTTTAGCAATCAGCCCCAGCATTTT. As protein: CASSFNRGPFSNQPQHF.

This sequence joins TRBV5-1 and TRBJ1-1; D uncertain. The CDR3 is 15 amino acids. V lost 1 base and J 1 base, leaving 11 bases between the germline ends. CDR1 SGHRS and CDR2 YFSETQ come from the germline V gene. The CDR3 coding sequence is TGCGCCAGCAGCTTGTTCCCGGGCAGGAACACTGAAGCTTTCTTT. Its protein product is CASSLFPGRNTEAFF. Based on the CDR3 plus reference TRBV5-1 and TRBJ1-1, the full variable domain is KAGVTQTPRYLIKTRGQQVTLSCSPISGHRSVSWYQQTPGQGLQFLFEYFSETQRNKGNFPGRFSGRQFSNSRSEMNVSTLELGDSALYLCASSLFPGRNTEAFFGQGTRLTVV.

This clone appeared a few times. The V gene is TRBV30, the J gene TRBJ1-1; the D is unclear. In germline, CDR1 is GTSNPN, CDR2 SVGIG (reference sequence). V was trimmed by 4 bases and J by 6 bases, leaving 9 bases between them. The CDR3 is 11 amino acids. The CDR3 reads CAWTRPAEAFF. The CDR3 region has the DNA TGTGCCTGGACACGCCCTGCTGAAGCTTTCTTT.